This T cell receptor (beta chain) was found in a study of T cells after yellow fever vaccination. One entry per CDR3 protein results from TCRdb running MiXCR on the 5' RACE reads. Of roughly 340,000 distinct CDR3 sequences listed, approximately 4% are singletons. Per the germline V gene, CDR1 is SGHTA and CDR2 is FQGNSA. The CDR3 extends over 16 amino acids. Trimming removed 4 bases from V and 1 base from J, with 16 bases in between. A few counts support this clonotype. The chain has TRBV7-2 and TRBJ2-5, with TRBD2 as a possible D gene (6 bases). Sequences were derived from PBMCs, sampled 5 days after the yellow fever booster vaccination. The origin of this receptor is a man in his late teens or twenties who received the YFV17D yellow fever vaccine. CDR3 loop: CASSSRLVWGQETQYF. The CDR3 bases are TGTGCCAGCAGCTCTCGACTAGTATGGGGCCAAGAGACCCAGTACTTC. Looking up the rest from reference TRBV7-2 and TRBJ2-5 gives the full variable domain: GAGVSQSPSNKVTEKGKDVELRCDPISGHTALYWYRQSLGQGLEFLIYFQGNSAPDKSGLPSDRFSAERTGGSVSTLTIQRTQQEDSAVYLCASSSRLVWGQETQYFGPGTRLLVL.